These T cell receptor beta chains were read from a single sample in a study of beta chain features in type 1 diabetes. Produced via immunoSEQ multiplex PCR; TCRdb's table is partial and in-frame only. This sample carries about 150,000 clones, over 8.5% of them seen once, and the ten largest clones take roughly 1.9%. Sequencing was performed on central memory CD4+ T cells from blood. These receptors were collected from a man younger than 30 in good health. CDR3s leave out the opening cysteine and the closing phenylalanine or tryptophan. Each record gives: D gene, V gene, J gene, CDR3 length, CDR3 protein. D genes are given only for firm matches.

>NA|TRBV27|TRBJ2-1|13
AIHLKEGGQGEQF
>TRBD1|TRBV5-4|TRBJ2-4|13
ASSLGRDREGIQY
>NA|TRBV18|TRBJ2-1|12
ASSPLTVSGEQF
>NA|TRBV9|TRBJ1-4|14
ASSVEGGTVDEKLF
>NA|TRBV29-1|TRBJ2-3|11
SVERASGDTQY
>NA|TRBV4-1|TRBJ2-5|14
ASSQTVPGSQETQY
>NA|TRBV29-1|TRBJ1-1|8
SVVRAEAF
>TRBD1|TRBV2|TRBJ2-5|12
ASSVDRDSQTQY
>NA|TRBV7-2|TRBJ2-3|14
ASSLSGGWSTDTQY
>NA|TRBV11-2|TRBJ2-3|11
ASSLGQSDTQY
>TRBD1|TRBV7-6|TRBJ2-5|11
ASGRTGRETQY
>NA|TRBV7-3|TRBJ1-6|12
ASSLGENNSPLH
>TRBD1|TRBV10-3|TRBJ2-1|13
AISGSGQGSDEQF
>NA|TRBV7-2|TRBJ1-2|12
ASSLQGTSYGYT
>NA|TRBV19|TRBJ2-6|13
ATRPTSGGANVLT
>NA|TRBV21-1|TRBJ2-4|17
ASSTFRDRGLLAKNIQY
>NA|TRBV5-1|TRBJ2-5|10
ASRYTGETQY
>TRBD1|TRBV12-5|TRBJ2-3|12
ASGFTGGGDTQY
>NA|TRBV7-2|TRBJ2-1|10
ASSLRGNEQF
>NA|TRBV7-2|TRBJ2-7|11
ASSSRGSYEQY
>NA|TRBV5-1|TRBJ2-5|12
ASSLGQGMETQY
>TRBD2|TRBV7-7|TRBJ2-7|12
ASSPTSADYEQY
>TRBD2|TRBV18|TRBJ2-2|14
ASSPNGGSNTGELF
>NA|TRBV4-2|TRBJ2-7|13
ASSQVFGSSYEQY
>NA|TRBV11-2|TRBJ2-7|11
ASSLGNTYEQY
>NA|TRBV5-4|TRBJ1-5|12
ASSLMGRGQPQH
>NA|TRBV7-2|TRBJ2-1|17
ASSPRVPFLRVGASEQF
>NA|TRBV28|TRBJ2-7|13
ASYPWGAGSYEQY
>NA|TRBV7-2|TRBJ2-3|13
ASSFKVAGTDTQY
>NA|TRBV4-3|TRBJ2-4|14
ASSQELGEGKNIQY
>NA|TRBV7-9|TRBJ1-6|11
ASSRAGKSPLH
>TRBD1|TRBV5-4|TRBJ1-2|14
ASSLAGGRGNYGYT
>NA|TRBV7-2|TRBJ2-7|12
ASSLDRFLYEQY
>NA|TRBV7-3|TRBJ1-6|13
ASSLNTGWESPLH
>NA|TRBV10-3|TRBJ1-1|11
AISESTRGEAF
>NA|TRBV6-6|TRBJ2-5|13
ASSYSQGQQETQY
>NA|TRBV7-2|TRBJ2-5|11
ASSIRDEETQY
>TRBD2|TRBV7-2|TRBJ2-1|11
ASSGRGYNEQF
>TRBD1|TRBV4-2|TRBJ2-7|16
ASSQLNPDRERIYEQY
>TRBD1|TRBV29-1|TRBJ2-2|13
SVDAGTGFTGELF
>NA|TRBV7-2|TRBJ2-5|12
ASSGWAGIETQY
>NA|TRBV4-2|TRBJ2-3|13
ASSQDRLVTDTQY
>NA|TRBV27|TRBJ1-2|10
ASAGQRYGYT
>NA|TRBV25-1|TRBJ1-1|12
ASSESSTVLEAF
>TRBD2|TRBV18|TRBJ2-3|12
ASSPLADTDTQY
>NA|TRBV4-3|TRBJ1-2|13
ASSPNTKANYGYT
>TRBD1|TRBV7-3|TRBJ2-7|12
ASSFDRGSYEQY
>NA|TRBV25-1|TRBJ1-1|12
ASSGALTNTEAF
>NA|TRBV6-6|TRBJ1-6|10
ATRTVNSPLH
>TRBD2|TRBV5-1|TRBJ2-1|13
ASSTGLAGASEQF
>NA|TRBV19|TRBJ2-1|13
ATHSGDKPYNEQF
>NA|TRBV14|TRBJ2-1|14
ASSQGVLARYNEQF
>TRBD1|TRBV5-1|TRBJ2-6|15
ASSVGDREPGANVLT
>NA|TRBV4-2|TRBJ2-1|10
ASSQEVGEQF
>TRBD2|TRBV29-1|TRBJ2-1|11
SVGTSYYNEQF